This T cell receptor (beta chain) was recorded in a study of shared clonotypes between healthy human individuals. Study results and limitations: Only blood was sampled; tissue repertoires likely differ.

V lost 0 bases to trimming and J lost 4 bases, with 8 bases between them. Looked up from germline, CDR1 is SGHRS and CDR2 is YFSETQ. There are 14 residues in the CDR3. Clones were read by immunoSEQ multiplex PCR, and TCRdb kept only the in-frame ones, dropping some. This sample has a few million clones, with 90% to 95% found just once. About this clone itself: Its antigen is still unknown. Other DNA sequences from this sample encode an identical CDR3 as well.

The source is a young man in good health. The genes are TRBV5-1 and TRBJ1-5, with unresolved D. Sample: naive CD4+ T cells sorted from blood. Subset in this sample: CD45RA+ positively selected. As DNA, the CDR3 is TGCGCCAGCAGCTTGGAAGGGTTAAATCAGCCCCAGCATTTT. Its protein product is CASSLEGLNQPQHF. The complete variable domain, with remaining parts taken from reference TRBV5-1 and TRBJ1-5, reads KAGVTQTPRYLIKTRGQQVTLSCSPISGHRSVSWYQQTPGQGLQFLFEYFSETQRNKGNFPGRFSGRQFSNSRSEMNVSTLELGDSALYLCASSLEGLNQPQHFGDGTRLSIL.